This passage covers 27 T cell receptor beta chains from one sample sequenced in a study of blood T cell repertoires in COVID-19. Clones were sequenced by immunoSEQ multiplex PCR, and TCRdb holds only the in-frame ones, with some missing. The repertoire holds a few hundred thousand clones, 85% to 90% seen once, with 0.99% in the top ten. Source material: peripheral blood. These receptor sequences come from a woman aged 40 to 50 who had recovered from COVID-19.

The genes are TRBV9 and TRBJ2-1, with 7 bases aligning to TRBD2. The CDR3 is made up of 16 amino acids. V trimming: 0 bases; J trimming: 2 bases; junction bases outside the gene matches: 5. Germline V gene lookup returns CDR1 SGDLS and CDR2 YYNGEE. The CDR3 region is CASSVGGSGPYNEQFF. The CDR3, as DNA: TGTGCCAGCAGCGTAGGCGGGAGTGGGCCCTACAATGAGCAGTTCTTC.

The chain carries TRBV5-1 and TRBJ2-1; 9 bases line up with TRBD2. V shed 4 bases, J shed 0 bases, and the junction held 14 bases outside the gene matches. CDR1 and CDR2 from the germline V gene are SGHRS and YFSETQ. This CDR3 is built from 19 residues. CDR3 protein: CASSPGASGVGRSYNEQFF. The CDR3 DNA follows: TGCGCCAGCAGCCCGGGGGCTAGCGGGGTAGGTCGCTCCTACAATGAGCAGTTCTTC.

This clone was seen once. CDR3: CASSWDRGQDGELFF. DNA of the CDR3: TGTGCCAGCAGTTGGGACAGGGGCCAGGACGGGGAGCTGTTTTTT. This rearrangement joins TRBV27 to TRBJ2-2, with 10 bases identical to TRBD1. Looked up from germline, CDR1 is MNHEY and CDR2 is SMNVEV (reference sequence). The CDR3 length is 15 residues. V lost 4 bases and J lost 7; bases outside the gene matches: 6.

The chain employs TRBV7-2 and TRBJ2-5; TRBD1 aligns across 7 bases. V lost 3 bases, J lost 7 bases, and 8 bases stayed unmatched. Germline V gives CDR1 SGHTA, CDR2 FQGNSA. The CDR3 sequence is 14 residues long. CDR3 sequence reads: CASSFDRAVGTQYF. The DNA for the CDR3 is TGTGCCAGCAGCTTCGACAGGGCGGTCGGGACCCAGTACTTC. The variable domain in full, completed from reference TRBV7-2 and TRBJ2-5, reads GAGVSQSPSNKVTEKGKDVELRCDPISGHTALYWYRQSLGQGLEFLIYFQGNSAPDKSGLPSDRFSAERTGGSVSTLTIQRTQQEDSAVYLCASSFDRAVGTQYFGPGTRLLVL.

This chain links TRBV25-1 with TRBJ1-2; a weak D match, TRBD1 (6 bases). CDR1 and CDR2 (germline): MGHDK, SYGVNS. V lost 3 bases and J lost 4, with 12 bases in between. The CDR3 length is 14 residues. The CDR3 bases are TGTGCCAGCAGTGAGGCAGGGGCCGGCTATGGCTACACCTTC. It codes for CASSEAGAGYGYTF.

The rearrangement uses TRBV5-1 and TRBJ2-3; D is undetermined. Trimming removed 4 bases from V and 1 base from J, with 7 bases in between. CDR1 and CDR2 (germline): SGHRS, YFSETQ. There are 13 residues in the CDR3. This CDR3 is CASSLPGTDTQYF. Written as DNA, the CDR3 is TGCGCCAGCAGCCTCCCGGGCACAGATACGCAGTATTTT. The variable domain in full, completed from reference TRBV5-1 and TRBJ2-3, reads KAGVTQTPRYLIKTRGQQVTLSCSPISGHRSVSWYQQTPGQGLQFLFEYFSETQRNKGNFPGRFSGRQFSNSRSEMNVSTLELGDSALYLCASSLPGTDTQYFGPGTRLTVL.

V usage is TRBV7-2 and J usage is TRBJ2-2; TRBD2 matches 15 bases. Trimming cost V 5 bases and J 1 base; bases outside gene matches: 8. The CDR3 length is 19 residues. In germline, CDR1 is SGHTA, CDR2 FQGNSA. The CDR3 loop is CASSPRTSGRGMNTGELFF. The CDR3 DNA follows: TGTGCCAGCAGCCCCCGGACTAGCGGGAGGGGCATGAACACCGGGGAGCTGTTTTTT.

The rearrangement links TRBV14 to TRBJ2-5; TRBD2 agrees at 16 bases. The CDR3 runs to 17 residues. J was trimmed by 2 bases and V by 4 bases; bases with no gene match: 4. Germline-derived CDR1 and CDR2 are SGHDN and FVKESK. CDR3 DNA sequence: TGTGCCAGCAGCCCGGGGACTAGCGGGAGGGAACAAGAGACCCAGTACTTC. As protein: CASSPGTSGREQETQYF.

The chain recombines TRBV21-1 with TRBJ2-7; the DNA was not used to check the table's D call, TRBD1. TRBV21-1 is reported as a pseudogene. This CDR3 is built from 13 residues. The CDR3 loop is CASNAQGPYEQYF. In DNA, the CDR3 is TGTGCCAGCAACGCACAGGGGCCCTACGAGCAGTACTTC.

Note on this clone: Additional DNA sequences in this sample encode the identical CDR3. V and J are TRBV18 and TRBJ1-1; D is possibly TRBD1 (5 bases). This CDR3 is 13 amino acids long. Germline V gene lookup returns CDR1 KGHSH and CDR2 LQKENI. V was pared by 3 bases and J by 5 bases, with 10 bases between. CDR3 sequence reads: CASSPSGGTEAFF. CDR3 bases: TGTGCCAGCTCACCCAGTGGGGGGACTGAAGCTTTCTTT. Based on the CDR3 plus reference TRBV18 and TRBJ1-1, the full variable domain is NAGVMQNPRHLVRRRGQEARLRCSPMKGHSHVYWYRQLPEEGLKFMVYLQKENIIDESGMPKERFSAEFPKEGPSILRIQQVVRGDSAAYFCASSPSGGTEAFFGQGTRLTVV.

This chain connects TRBV7-2 to TRBJ2-1; TRBD2 aligns across 16 bases. V lost 1 base and J lost 8; bases outside the gene matches: 2. The CDR3 runs 16 residues. Germline V lookup: CDR1 SGHTA, CDR2 FQGNSA. CDR3 residues: CASSLVGTSGRDEQFF. Written as DNA, the CDR3 is TGTGCCAGCAGCTTAGTGGGGACTAGCGGGAGGGATGAGCAGTTCTTC.

The sample holds many counts of this clone. The chain combines TRBV4-1 with TRBJ2-2, with TRBD1 matching 8 bases. V was clipped by 5 bases and J by 1 base; unmatched bases: 3. Germline values: CDR1 MGHRA, CDR2 YSYEKL. This CDR3 has 15 amino acids. The CDR3 loop reads CASSYGTGNTGELFF. The CDR3 nucleotides read TGCGCCAGCAGCTACGGGACAGGGAACACCGGGGAGCTGTTTTTT.

This sequence joins TRBV20-1 and TRBJ2-7, with D possibly matching TRBD2 (6 bases). The V and J ends lost 3 bases and 6 bases respectively, with 12 bases between them. The germline CDR1 and CDR2 sequences are DFQATT and SNEGSKA (reference sequence). The CDR3 has 12 residues. The CDR3 DNA reads as TGCAGTGCTAGTGGCCCGCGGGGCGAGCAGTACGTC. Its protein is CSASGPRGEQYV.

The chain carries TRBV21-1 and TRBJ2-7; TRBD2 is taken as the D call from the table, unchecked against the DNA. TRBV21-1 is annotated as a pseudogene. CDR3 size: 16 residues. CDR3 amino acids: CASSKGGLDLSDEQYV. Written as DNA, the CDR3 is TGTGCCAGCAGCAAAGGCGGATTAGATTTGTCGGACGAGCAGTACGTC.

V usage is TRBV12-5 and J usage is TRBJ2-2, with 9 bases fitting TRBD1. The germline CDR1 and CDR2 sequences are LGHNT and FRNRAP. CDR3 length: 17 residues. V was clipped by 2 bases and J by 6 bases; unmatched bases: 10. DNA of the CDR3: TGTGCTAGTGGTTTGACCTTCCGGGACAGGGTCGCCGGGGAGCTGTTTTTT. Translation gives CASGLTFRDRVAGELFF.

This clone appeared a few times. The J gene is TRBJ1-5, the V gene TRBV5-1; D unclear. CDR3 size: 15 residues. From germline, CDR1 is SGHRS and CDR2 YFSETQ. Trimming stripped 7 bases from V and 5 bases from J, with 19 bases between. The CDR3 coding sequence is TGCGCCAGCCGCTGGAGCGTGCACCCAGATCAGCCCCAGCATTTT. Translation gives CASRWSVHPDQPQHF.

This clone appeared a few times. This chain links TRBV7-2 with TRBJ1-5; D call uncertain. The CDR3 spans 17 residues. The germline V and J ends were trimmed by 5 bases and 0 bases, with 17 bases remaining between them. Germline V gene sequence: CDR1 SGHTA, CDR2 FQGNSA. The CDR3 nucleotides are TGTGCCAGCAGCCACGAAGCTGCCCACCTTAGCAATCAGCCCCAGCATTTT. Protein sequence: CASSHEAAHLSNQPQHF.

This clone showed up just once. The V gene is TRBV9, the J gene TRBJ1-2; 7 bases line up with TRBD1. This CDR3 has 14 amino acids. Trimming took 4 bases from V and 4 from J; bases not matched to a gene: 7. CDR1 SGDLS and CDR2 YYNGEE come from the germline V gene. The CDR3 sequence is CASSRQGPTYGYTF. The CDR3 nucleotides read TGTGCCAGCAGCCGACAGGGCCCCACCTATGGCTACACCTTC.

V gene TRBV7-3 combines with J gene TRBJ2-7; D not resolved. With 0 bases removed from V and 4 bases from J, the gap between germline ends came to 7 bases. Germline assignment: CDR1 SGHTA and CDR2 FQGTGA. The CDR3 is 13 residues long. CDR3 nucleotides: TGTGCCAGCAGCTTAACCGGAGAATACGAGCAGTACTTC. It codes for CASSLTGEYEQYF.

This chain connects TRBV30 to TRBJ1-1, with unresolved D. This CDR3 is 12 amino acids long. The germline gives CDR1 GTSNPN, CDR2 SVGIG (reference sequence). The V gene lost 0 bases and the J gene lost 11 bases, with 13 bases spanning the gap. The CDR3 loop reads CAWSVETQVAFF. The CDR3 DNA sequence: TGTGCCTGGAGTGTGGAGACCCAAGTGGCTTTCTTT.

The chain joins TRBV9 to TRBJ2-3, with D possibly matching TRBD2 (6 bases). Germline V lookup: CDR1 SGDLS, CDR2 YYNGEE. V was clipped by 4 bases and J by 0 bases, with 15 bases between them. The CDR3 runs to 16 residues. The CDR3 region is CASSPLAGRSTDTQYF. CDR3 DNA: TGTGCCAGCAGCCCCCTGGCGGGGAGGAGCACAGATACGCAGTATTTT.

This clone was seen more than once but under ten times. This chain links TRBV9 with TRBJ1-4, with 7 bases lining up with TRBD1. Trimming took 0 bases from V and 9 from J; bases not matched to a gene: 14. Germline V gene sequence: CDR1 SGDLS, CDR2 YYNGEE. The CDR3 consists of 17 residues. The CDR3 nucleotides are TGTGCCAGCAGCGTAGGTGGCACTGGGGGGACAGCCAAAAAACTGTTTTTT. Its translation is CASSVGGTGGTAKKLFF.

This clone appeared once. The V gene is TRBV2, the J gene TRBJ1-2, with D maybe TRBD1 (5 bases). Trimming pared 6 bases from V and 3 bases from J, leaving 14 bases between. This CDR3 spans 14 amino acids. Germline-derived CDR1 and CDR2 are SNHLY and FYNNEI. As DNA, the CDR3 is TGTGCCAGCAGGGGGGGACGGGGCGACTATGGCTACACCTTC. This sequence encodes CASRGGRGDYGYTF.

The gene calls are TRBV18 and TRBJ2-3; TRBD2 agrees at 7 bases. The junction had 10 bases not matched to a gene; V was cut back by 6 bases and J by 7 bases. The germline CDR1 and CDR2 sequences are KGHSH and LQKENI. The CDR3 is made up of 14 amino acids. Here the CDR3 DNA reads TGTGCCAGCTCCCCCGGGACTACCCAAAATACGCAGTATTTT. Translation gives CASSPGTTQNTQYF. Based on the CDR3 plus reference TRBV18 and TRBJ2-3, the full variable domain is NAGVMQNPRHLVRRRGQEARLRCSPMKGHSHVYWYRQLPEEGLKFMVYLQKENIIDESGMPKERFSAEFPKEGPSILRIQQVVRGDSAAYFCASSPGTTQNTQYFGPGTRLTVL.

This CDR3 is CAITEGGRGPGETQYF. The CDR3 DNA is TGTGCCATCACCGAGGGGGGCAGGGGGCCAGGAGAGACCCAGTACTTC. The chain joins TRBV10-3 to TRBJ2-5; TRBD1 aligns across 8 bases. V lost 7 bases, J lost 4 bases, and 14 bases stayed unmatched. This CDR3 comprises 16 residues. CDR1 is ENHRY and CDR2 is SYGVKD in the germline V gene.

J is TRBJ2-2 and V is TRBV24-1; tentative D call: TRBD1 (6 bases). V lost 4 bases and J lost 4, with 15 bases in between. CDR1 and CDR2 from the germline V gene are KGHDR and SFDVKD. This CDR3 has 16 residues. The CDR3 DNA is TGTGCCACCAGTGACCCCGGACAGCCTCCCACCGGGGAGCTGTTTTTT. Encoded protein: CATSDPGQPPTGELFF.

The V and J genes are TRBV7-3 and TRBJ1-1; D not certain. V gave up 0 bases and J gave up 1 base, with 21 bases separating them. The germline CDR1 and CDR2 sequences are SGHTA and FQGTGA. The CDR3 sequence is 19 residues long. The CDR3: CASSLTSFGPWNPNTEAFF. The CDR3 DNA is TGTGCCAGCAGCTTAACTTCTTTTGGGCCGTGGAACCCGAACACTGAAGCTTTCTTT. The full variable domain, rest sourced from reference TRBV7-3 and TRBJ1-1, is GAGVSQTPSNKVTEKGKYVELRCDPISGHTALYWYRQSLGQGPEFLIYFQGTGAADDSGLPNDRFFAVRPEGSVSTLKIQRTERGDSAVYLCASSLTSFGPWNPNTEAFFGQGTRLTVV.